The entry below describes one T cell receptor (beta chain). Sequencing used immunoSEQ multiplex PCR; TCRdb keeps in-frame clones, though not all of them. The table includes 200,000 to 250,000 clones, 75% to 85% detected once. This sample was taken from a study of blood T cell repertoires in COVID-19. Whole-study context: Both acute and convalescent COVID-19 samples were obtained from the United States, Italy and Spain. The analysed material was cDNA or gDNA that came from T cells, B-cell-depleted T cells, or PBMCs.

Germline-derived CDR1 and CDR2 are SEHNR and FQNEAQ (reference sequence). The CDR3 covers 13 residues. The germline V and J ends were trimmed by 5 bases and 4 bases, with 12 bases remaining between them. Sequencing was carried out using peripheral blood. The clonotype originates from a woman between 40 and 55 years old who had recovered from COVID-19. The chain employs TRBV7-9 and TRBJ2-7, with D possibly matching TRBD2 (5 bases). CDR3 protein: CASSPLGDYEQYF. CDR3 nucleotides: TGTGCCAGCAGCCCTCTCGGGGATTACGAGCAGTACTTC.